This T cell receptor beta chain was sequenced during a study of T cell responses to AZD1222 COVID-19 vaccine. The junction had 6 bases not matched to a gene; V was cut back by 4 bases and J by 3 bases. There are 16 residues in the CDR3. CDR1 SGHDT and CDR2 YYEEEE come from the germline V gene. Here immunoSEQ multiplex PCR was the method, and the copy in TCRdb shows in-frame clones only, minus some. This table holds 100,000 to 120,000 clones, 85% to 95% found once. Study-wide points: Reports indicate that nearly half of spike-specific TCRs are directed at unmutated variant regions. The CD4 TCRs associated with vaccination extended across spike and predominated at 160-218 and 743-854. At baseline, just five to seven AZD1222 recipients tested seropositive. Two doses of AZD1222 preceded a rise in Spike-specific TCR breadth and depth.

On this clone: Antigen: not known.

The chain employs TRBV5-6 and TRBJ1-3; 11 bases match TRBD1. The sample here was peripheral blood, taken 28 days after the second AZD1222 dose. This TCR derives from an adult who received the AZD1222 COVID-19 vaccine. CDR3 protein: CASSKRTGGVGNTIYF. The CDR3 DNA sequence: TGTGCCAGCAGCAAAAGGACAGGGGGCGTTGGAAACACCATATATTTT.